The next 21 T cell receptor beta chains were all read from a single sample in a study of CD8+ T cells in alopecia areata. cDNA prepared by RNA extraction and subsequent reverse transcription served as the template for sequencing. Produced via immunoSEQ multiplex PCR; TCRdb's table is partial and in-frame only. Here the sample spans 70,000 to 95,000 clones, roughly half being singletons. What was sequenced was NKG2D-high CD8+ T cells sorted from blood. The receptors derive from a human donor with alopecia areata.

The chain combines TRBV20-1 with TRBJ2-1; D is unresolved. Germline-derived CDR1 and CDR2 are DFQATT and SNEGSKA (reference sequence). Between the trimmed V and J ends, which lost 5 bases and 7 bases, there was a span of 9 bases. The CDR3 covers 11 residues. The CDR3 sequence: CSAEPGNEQFF. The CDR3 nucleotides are TGCAGTGCTGAACCGGGTAATGAGCAGTTCTTC.

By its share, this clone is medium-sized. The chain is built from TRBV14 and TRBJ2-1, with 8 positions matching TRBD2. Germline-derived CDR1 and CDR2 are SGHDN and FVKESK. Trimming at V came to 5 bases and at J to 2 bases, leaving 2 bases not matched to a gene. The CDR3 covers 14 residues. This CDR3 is CASSSRGAYNEQFF. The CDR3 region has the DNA TGTGCCAGCAGCTCGCGGGGGGCCTACAATGAGCAGTTCTTC.

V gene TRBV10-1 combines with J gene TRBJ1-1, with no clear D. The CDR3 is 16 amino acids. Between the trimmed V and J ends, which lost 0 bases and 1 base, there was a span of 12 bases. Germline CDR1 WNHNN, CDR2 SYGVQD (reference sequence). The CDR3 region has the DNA TGCGCCAGCAGTGAGTCGACTCTGGTCGGGAACACTGAAGCTTTCTTT. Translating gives CASSESTLVGNTEAFF.

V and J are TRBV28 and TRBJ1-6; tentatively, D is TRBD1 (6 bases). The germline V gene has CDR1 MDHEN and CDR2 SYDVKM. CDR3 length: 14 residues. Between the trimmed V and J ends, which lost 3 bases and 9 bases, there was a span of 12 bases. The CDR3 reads CASSFGGRGSPLHF. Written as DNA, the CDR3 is TGTGCCAGCAGTTTCGGGGGGCGGGGTTCACCCCTCCACTTT.

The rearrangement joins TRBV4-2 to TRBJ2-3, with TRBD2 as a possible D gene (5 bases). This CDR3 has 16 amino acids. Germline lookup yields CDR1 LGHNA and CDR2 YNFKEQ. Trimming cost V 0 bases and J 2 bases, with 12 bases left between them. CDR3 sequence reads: CASSQEADSITDTQYF. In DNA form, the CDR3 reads TGTGCCAGCAGCCAAGAGGCGGACTCCATCACAGATACGCAGTATTTT.

CDR3 sequence reads: CAWGPGDTQYF. CDR3 sequence (DNA): TGTGCCTGGGGCCCTGGGGATACGCAGTATTTT. The chain joins TRBV30 to TRBJ2-3; D is undetermined. Germline CDR1 is GTSNPN and CDR2 is SVGIG (reference sequence). V dropped 5 bases and J dropped 6 bases, with 9 bases sitting between them. CDR3 length equals 11 residues.

In nucleotides, the CDR3 is TGTGCCAGCACACAGGGAACCTACGAGCAGTACTTC. It encodes CASTQGTYEQYF. This chain links TRBV6-6 with TRBJ2-7, with D perhaps TRBD1 (6 bases). Per germline, CDR1 MNHNY and CDR2 SVGAGI (reference sequence). This CDR3 has 12 amino acids. Trimming cost V 7 bases and J 2 bases, with 9 bases left between them.

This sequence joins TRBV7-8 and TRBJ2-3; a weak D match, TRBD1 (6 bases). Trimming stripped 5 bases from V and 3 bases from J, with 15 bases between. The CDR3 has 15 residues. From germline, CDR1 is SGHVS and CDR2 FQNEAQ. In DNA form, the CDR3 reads TGTGCCAGCAGCCCCCGGACAGAGAGGACAGATACGCAGTATTTT. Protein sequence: CASSPRTERTDTQYF. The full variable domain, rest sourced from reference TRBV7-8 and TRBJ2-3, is GAGVSQSPRYKVAKRGQDVALRCDPISGHVSLFWYQQALGQGPEFLTYFQNEAQLDKSGLPSDRFFAERPEGSVSTLKIQRTQQEDSAVYLCASSPRTERTDTQYFGPGTRLTVL.

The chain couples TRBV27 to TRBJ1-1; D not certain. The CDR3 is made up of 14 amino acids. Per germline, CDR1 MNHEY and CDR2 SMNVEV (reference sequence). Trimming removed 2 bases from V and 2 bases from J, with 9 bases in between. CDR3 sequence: CASSLQPPNTEAFF. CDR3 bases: TGTGCCAGCAGTTTACAGCCGCCTAACACTGAAGCTTTCTTT.

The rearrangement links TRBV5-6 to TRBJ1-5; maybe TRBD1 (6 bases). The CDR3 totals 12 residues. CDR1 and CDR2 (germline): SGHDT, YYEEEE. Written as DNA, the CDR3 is TGTGCGAGTGCACAGGGAAATCAGCCCCAGCATTTT. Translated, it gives CASAQGNQPQHF.

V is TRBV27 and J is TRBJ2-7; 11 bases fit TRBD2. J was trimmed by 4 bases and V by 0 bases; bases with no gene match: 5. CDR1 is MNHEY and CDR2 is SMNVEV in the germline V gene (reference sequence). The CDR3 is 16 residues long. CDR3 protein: CASSLSTSGSEYEQYF. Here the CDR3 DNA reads TGTGCCAGCAGTTTATCTACTAGCGGGAGTGAATACGAGCAGTACTTC.

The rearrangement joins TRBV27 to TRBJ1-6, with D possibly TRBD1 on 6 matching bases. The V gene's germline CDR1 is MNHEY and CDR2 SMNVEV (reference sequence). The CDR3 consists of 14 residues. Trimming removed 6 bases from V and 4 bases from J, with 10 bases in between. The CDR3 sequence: CASREGGYNSPLHF. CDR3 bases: TGTGCCAGCAGGGAAGGGGGATATAATTCACCCCTCCACTTT.

DNA for the CDR3: TGTGCCAGCAGGACAGGAGAGGGTAGGAGCGAGCAGTACTTC. Translation gives CASRTGEGRSEQYF. The rearrangement uses TRBV7-9 and TRBJ2-7; possible D gene TRBD1, 6 bases. The CDR3 sequence is 14 residues long. CDR1 and CDR2 (germline): SEHNR, FQNEAQ (reference sequence). The ends were cut back, 6 bases at V and 6 bases at J, with 18 bases in the middle.

CDR3 in DNA: TGCGCCAGCAGCCAAGACCCTCGCCAGAATACCGGGGAGCTGTTTTTT. It translates to CASSQDPRQNTGELFF. The genes are TRBV4-1 and TRBJ2-2; D gene ambiguous. Per the germline V gene, CDR1 is MGHRA and CDR2 is YSYEKL. The CDR3 is 16 residues long. V shed 0 bases and J shed 5 bases, with 13 bases lying between them.

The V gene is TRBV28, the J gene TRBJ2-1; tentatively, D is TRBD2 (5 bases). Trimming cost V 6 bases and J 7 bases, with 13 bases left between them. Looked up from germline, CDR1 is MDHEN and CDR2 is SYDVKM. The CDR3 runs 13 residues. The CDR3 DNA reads TGTGCCAGCAGCTTCACTAGTCTGAATGAGCAGTTCTTC. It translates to CASSFTSLNEQFF.

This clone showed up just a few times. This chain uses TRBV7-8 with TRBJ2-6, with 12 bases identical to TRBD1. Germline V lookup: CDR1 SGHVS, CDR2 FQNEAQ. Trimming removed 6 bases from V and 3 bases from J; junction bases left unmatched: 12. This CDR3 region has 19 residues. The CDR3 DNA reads TGTGCCAGCAGACCCACCGGGACAGGGGGCGCGGGTGGGGCCAACGTCCTGACTTTC. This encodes CASRPTGTGGAGGANVLTF.

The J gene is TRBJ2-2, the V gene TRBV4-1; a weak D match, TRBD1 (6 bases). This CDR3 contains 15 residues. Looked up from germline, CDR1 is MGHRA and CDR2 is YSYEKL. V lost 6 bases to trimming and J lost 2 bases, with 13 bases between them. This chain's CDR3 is CASSQGQGNTGELFF. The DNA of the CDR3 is TGCGCCAGCAGTCAGGGGCAGGGAAACACCGGGGAGCTGTTTTTT.

CDR3 sequence reads: CAWTPGAGELFF. In DNA form, the CDR3 reads TGTGCCTGGACCCCCGGCGCCGGGGAGCTGTTTTTT. The chain carries TRBV30 and TRBJ2-2; D is ambiguous. V was shortened by 4 bases and J by 6 bases, with 9 bases between the two germline ends. Per germline, CDR1 GTSNPN and CDR2 SVGIG (reference sequence). This CDR3 has 12 amino acids. The entire variable domain, with the rest obtained from reference TRBV30 and TRBJ2-2, is as follows: SQTIHQWPATLVQPVGSPLSLECTVEGTSNPNLYWYRQAAGRGLQLLFYSVGIGQISSEVPQNLSASRPQDRQFILSSKKLLLSDSGFYLCAWTPGAGELFFGEGSRLTVL.

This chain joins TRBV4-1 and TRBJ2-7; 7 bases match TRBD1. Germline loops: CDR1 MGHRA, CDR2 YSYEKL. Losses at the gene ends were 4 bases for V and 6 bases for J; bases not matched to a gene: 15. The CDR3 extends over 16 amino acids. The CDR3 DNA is TGCGCCAGCAGCCTCGAGAGGGGGCCTAAGGCGGGCGAGCAGTACTTC. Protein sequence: CASSLERGPKAGEQYF.

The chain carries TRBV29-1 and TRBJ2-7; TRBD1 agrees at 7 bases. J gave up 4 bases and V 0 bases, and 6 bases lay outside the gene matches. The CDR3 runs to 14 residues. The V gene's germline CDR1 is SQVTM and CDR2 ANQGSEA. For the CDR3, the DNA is TGCAGCGTTGAAGACCCCACAGGGGATTACGAGCAGTACTTC. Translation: CSVEDPTGDYEQYF.

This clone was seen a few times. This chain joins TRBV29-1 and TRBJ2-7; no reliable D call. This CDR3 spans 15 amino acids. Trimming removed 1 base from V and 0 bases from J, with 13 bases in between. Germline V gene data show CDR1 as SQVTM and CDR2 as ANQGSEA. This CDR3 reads CSVEGNILSSYEQYF. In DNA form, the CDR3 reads TGCAGCGTTGAAGGTAACATCTTAAGCTCCTACGAGCAGTACTTC.